These T cell receptor beta chains were read from a single sample in a study of blood T cell repertoires in COVID-19. TCRdb keeps only in-frame clones here, not all; method: immunoSEQ multiplex PCR. This sample yields about 140,000 clones, of which roughly four fifths are seen a single time; 4% belongs to the top ten. Material: peripheral blood. The origin of the receptors is a woman in her sixties with acute or convalescent COVID-19. CDR3s include the opening cysteine and the closing phenylalanine or tryptophan. The D gene is left open where the match is weak. The size of a clone is reported for some rows only, either as once, few or many, or as a class for expanded clones.

>TRBJ1-1|TRBD1|TRBV7-8|-
CASSPTRTGDNTEAFF
TGTGCCAGCAGCCCCACTAGGACAGGGGACAACACTGAAGCTTTCTTT
>TRBJ2-3|TRBD2|TRBV7-2|-
CASSIGLAGGLTDTQYF
TGTGCCAGCAGCATTGGACTAGCGGGAGGCCTCACAGATACGCAGTATTTT
>TRBJ1-2|TRBD1|TRBV6-2/TRBV6-3|once
CASSYSDRVPNYGYTF
TGTGCCAGCAGTTACTCCGACAGGGTACCTAACTATGGCTACACCTTC
>TRBJ1-6|-|TRBV2|-
CASKFTYNSPLHF
TGTGCCAGCAAATTTACCTATAATTCACCCCTCCACTTT
>TRBJ2-7|-|TRBV10-3|-
CAIAQGQSYEQYF
TGTGCCATTGCCCAAGGACAATCCTACGAGCAGTACTTC
>TRBJ2-6|TRBD1|TRBV28|once
CASSLRTGREGANVLTF
TGTGCCAGCAGTCTACGGACAGGTCGGGAAGGGGCCAACGTCCTGACTTTC
>TRBJ2-1|TRBD2|TRBV10-3|-
CAISVAGENEQFF
TGTGCCATCAGTGTAGCGGGAGAAAATGAGCAGTTCTTC
>TRBJ2-1|-|TRBV18|once
CASSHSSHNEQFF
TGTGCCAGCTCACATTCTAGCCACAATGAGCAGTTCTTC
>TRBJ2-1|TRBD2|TRBV11-2|once
CASRKDWTSWAYNEQFF
TGTGCCAGCAGAAAGGACTGGACTAGCTGGGCCTACAATGAGCAGTTCTTC
>TRBJ1-2|-|TRBV4-1|-
CASSQGSSRSYGYTF
TGCGCCAGCAGCCAGGGCTCGTCACGAAGCTATGGCTACACCTTC
>TRBJ2-7|-|TRBV9|-
CASSVAISGTSYEQYF
TGTGCCAGCAGCGTAGCGATTAGCGGCACCTCCTACGAGCAGTACTTC
>TRBJ1-6|TRBD1|TRBV5-1|-
CASSLGDARGNSPLHF
TGCGCCAGCAGCTTGGGGGATGCCAGGGGGAATTCACCCCTCCACTTT
>TRBJ1-1|TRBD1|TRBV29-1|-
CSGGQGGIGTEAFF
TGCAGCGGGGGACAGGGGGGGATTGGCACTGAAGCTTTCTTT
>TRBJ2-1|-|TRBV5-4|once
CASSGAASSYNEQFF
TGTGCCAGCAGCGGGGCCGCTAGCTCCTACAATGAGCAGTTCTTC
>TRBJ2-3|-|TRBV21-1|-
CASSKKEFGTTKASGSYTDTQYF
TGTGCCAGCAGCAAAAAGGAATTCGGGACAACGAAGGCAAGCGGGAGCTACACAGATACGCAGTATTTT
>TRBJ1-3|-|TRBV30|-
CAWSRLTGPGNTIYF
TGTGCCTGGAGTCGGCTAACAGGGCCCGGAAACACCATATATTTT
>TRBJ1-5|-|TRBV6-6|-
CASSYGQNQPQHF
TGTGCCAGCAGTTACGGTCAGAATCAGCCCCAGCATTTT